This T cell receptor (beta chain) comes out of a study of blood T cell repertoires in COVID-19. At the level of the study: In each case, the material was cDNA or gDNA derived from T cells, B-cell-depleted T cells, or PBMCs.

Looked up from germline, CDR1 is SGHTA and CDR2 is FQGNSA. The CDR3 is made up of 17 amino acids. Trimming shortened V by 5 bases and J by 0 bases, and 14 bases separated the two germline ends. Method: immunoSEQ multiplex PCR; TCRdb's copy keeps in-frame clones and lacks some. Of around 72,000 clones listed, 80% to 90% are singletons. The sequence was collected from an older man with active or convalescent COVID-19. Source material: peripheral blood. The rearrangement joins TRBV7-2 to TRBJ2-6; D possibly corresponds to TRBD2 (5 bases). The CDR3 spells CASSPPRVNSGANVLTF. The CDR3 DNA reads as TGTGCCAGCAGCCCACCGAGGGTAAACTCTGGGGCCAACGTCCTGACTTTC.